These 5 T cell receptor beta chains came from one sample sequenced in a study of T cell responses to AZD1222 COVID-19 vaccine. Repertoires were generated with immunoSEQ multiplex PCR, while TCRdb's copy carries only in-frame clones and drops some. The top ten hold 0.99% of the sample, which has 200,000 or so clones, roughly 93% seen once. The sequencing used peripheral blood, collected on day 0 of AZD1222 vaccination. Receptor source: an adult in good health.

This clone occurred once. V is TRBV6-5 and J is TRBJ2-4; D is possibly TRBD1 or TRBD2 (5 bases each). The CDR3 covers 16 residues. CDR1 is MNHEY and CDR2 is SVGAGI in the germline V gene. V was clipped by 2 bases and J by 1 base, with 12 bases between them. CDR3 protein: CASSYPEGFAKNIQYF. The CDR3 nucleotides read TGTGCCAGCAGTTACCCCGAGGGGTTTGCCAAAAACATTCAGTACTTC.

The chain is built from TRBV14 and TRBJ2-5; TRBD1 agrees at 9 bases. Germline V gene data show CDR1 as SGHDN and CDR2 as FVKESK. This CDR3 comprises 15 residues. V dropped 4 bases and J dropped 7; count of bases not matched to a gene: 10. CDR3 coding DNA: TGTGCCAGCAGCCCAATTCCGGGACAGGGAGTGACCCAGTACTTC. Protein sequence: CASSPIPGQGVTQYF.

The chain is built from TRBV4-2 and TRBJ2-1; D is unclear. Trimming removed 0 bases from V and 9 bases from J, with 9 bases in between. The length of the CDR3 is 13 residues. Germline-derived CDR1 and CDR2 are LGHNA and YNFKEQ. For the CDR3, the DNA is TGTGCCAGCAGCCAAGACTTGGGTGCTGAGCAGTTCTTC. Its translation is CASSQDLGAEQFF.

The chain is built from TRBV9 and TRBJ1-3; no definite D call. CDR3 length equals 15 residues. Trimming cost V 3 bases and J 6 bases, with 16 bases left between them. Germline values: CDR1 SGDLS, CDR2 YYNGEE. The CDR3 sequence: CASSATGTIQNTIYF. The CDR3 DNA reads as TGTGCCAGCAGCGCGACCGGTACTATACAAAACACCATATATTTT.

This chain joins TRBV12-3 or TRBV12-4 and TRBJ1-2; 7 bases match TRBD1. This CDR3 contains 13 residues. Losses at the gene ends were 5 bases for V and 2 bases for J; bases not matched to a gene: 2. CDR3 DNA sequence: TGTGCCAGCAGTACAGGGGACAACTATGGCTACACCTTC. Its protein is CASSTGDNYGYTF.